This entry lists 32 T cell receptor beta chains sequenced from one sample in a study of siplizumab effects on memory and regulatory T cells. Measured with immunoSEQ multiplex PCR; TCRdb has only the in-frame clones, and not every one. The repertoire has 85,000 to 130,000 clones, around 94% of them found once; the top ten carry roughly 0.61%. Sequencing was done on a sample of Tregs sorted from blood. Source of these receptors: a human donor in good health.

This chain connects TRBV6-5 to TRBJ1-5, with D perhaps matching TRBD1 (5 bases). Germline V lookup: CDR1 MNHEY, CDR2 SVGAGI. The CDR3 contains 15 residues. The germline V and J ends were trimmed by 6 bases and 1 base, with 13 bases remaining between them. CDR3 sequence (DNA): TGTGCCAGCAGGCGCGGACACCTAAGCAATCAGCCCCAGCATTTT. Protein sequence: CASRRGHLSNQPQHF.

V usage is TRBV2 and J usage is TRBJ2-2; possibly TRBD1 or TRBD2 for D (6 bases each). The germline V gene encodes CDR1 SNHLY and CDR2 FYNNEI. The CDR3 covers 15 residues. Between the trimmed V and J ends, which lost 6 bases and 7 bases, there was a span of 18 bases. The CDR3 bases are TGTGCCAGCAGACGCCGGGAGCTAGGGGGCGGGGAGCTGTTTTTT. This translates into CASRRRELGGGELFF. Based on the CDR3 plus reference TRBV2 and TRBJ2-2, the full variable domain is EPEVTQTPSHQVTQMGQEVILRCVPISNHLYFYWYRQILGQKVEFLVSFYNNEISEKSEIFDDQFSVERPDGSNFTLKIRSTKLEDSAMYFCASRRRELGGGELFFGEGSRLTVL.

This chain joins TRBV19 and TRBJ2-4; 7 bases line up with TRBD2. CDR3 length: 16 amino acids. Germline loops: CDR1 LNHDA, CDR2 SQIVND (reference sequence). V lost 6 bases, J lost 0 bases, and 8 bases stayed unmatched. CDR3 DNA: TGTGCCAGTAGAAGCGGGATTAATGAAGCCAAAAACATTCAGTACTTC. Encoded protein: CASRSGINEAKNIQYF.

This clone was seen once. This chain connects TRBV9 to TRBJ1-1; D call uncertain. V dropped 3 bases and J dropped 0 bases, with 9 bases sitting between them. CDR1 SGDLS and CDR2 YYNGEE come from the germline V gene. CDR3 size: 14 residues. DNA of the CDR3: TGTGCCAGCAGCGCCCCTTCTATGAACACTGAAGCTTTCTTT. It specifies CASSAPSMNTEAFF. Full variable domain (missing parts from reference TRBV9 and TRBJ1-1): DSGVTQTPKHLITATGQRVTLRCSPRSGDLSVYWYQQSLDQGLQFLIQYYNGEERAKGNILERFSAQQFPDLHSELNLSSLELGDSALYFCASSAPSMNTEAFFGQGTRLTVV.

This chain links TRBV28 with TRBJ2-2; no clear D gene. The ends were cut back, 7 bases at V and 2 bases at J, with 8 bases in the middle. Germline CDR1 is MDHEN and CDR2 is SYDVKM. The CDR3 has 13 residues. Here the CDR3 DNA reads TGTGCCAGCAAACCACTTAACACCGGGGAGCTGTTTTTT. Translated: CASKPLNTGELFF.

V and J are TRBV7-8 and TRBJ1-2; D might be TRBD1 (6 bases). This CDR3 has 13 residues. V lost 4 bases and J 6 bases, leaving 12 bases between the germline ends. Germline loops: CDR1 SGHVS, CDR2 FQNEAQ. As DNA, the CDR3 is TGTGCCAGCAGCTCGGGGAGGGGGGATGGCTACACCTTC. As protein: CASSSGRGDGYTF.

This chain links TRBV10-3 with TRBJ2-7; TRBD2 matches 10 bases. This CDR3 comprises 13 residues. V lost 8 bases, J lost 6 bases, and 7 bases stayed unmatched. The germline gives CDR1 ENHRY, CDR2 SYGVKD. CDR3 sequence reads: CAISTSGLSEQYF. The CDR3 nucleotides read TGTGCCATCTCGACTAGCGGGCTCAGCGAGCAGTACTTC.

The rearrangement joins TRBV5-1 to TRBJ1-1; no reliable D call. This CDR3 comprises 12 residues. Per germline, CDR1 SGHRS and CDR2 YFSETQ. Trimming left V 9 bases short and J 4 bases short, with 13 bases between. CDR3 amino acids: CATGVSGTEAFF. In nucleotides, the CDR3 is TGCGCCACCGGGGTATCAGGCACTGAAGCTTTCTTT.

The chain recombines TRBV14 with TRBJ2-7; 10 nucleotides align to TRBD2. The V gene's germline CDR1 is SGHDN and CDR2 FVKESK. The CDR3 length is 16 residues. J gave up 0 bases and V 2 bases, and 4 bases lay outside the gene matches. The CDR3 region is CASSQRIAGGSYEQYF. The CDR3 bases are TGTGCCAGCAGCCAAAGAATAGCGGGGGGCTCCTACGAGCAGTACTTC.

The rearrangement joins TRBV28 to TRBJ1-4; D possibly corresponds to TRBD1 (5 bases). V shed 7 bases and J shed 7 bases, with 16 bases lying between them. The CDR3 is made up of 14 amino acids. CDR1 and CDR2 from the germline V gene are MDHEN and SYDVKM. CDR3 protein: CASIMSGGGEKLFF. CDR3 coding DNA: TGTGCCAGCATTATGAGTGGGGGAGGTGAAAAACTGTTTTTT.

V gene TRBV27 combines with J gene TRBJ2-2; 9 bases line up with TRBD1. Trimming removed 7 bases from V and 5 bases from J; junction bases left unmatched: 11. CDR1 and CDR2 from the germline V gene are MNHEY and SMNVEV (reference sequence). This CDR3 spans 16 amino acids. CDR3 amino acids: CASTPSRDRATGELFF. In DNA form, the CDR3 reads TGTGCCAGCACCCCGAGCCGGGACAGGGCTACCGGGGAGCTGTTTTTT.

Comment on this clone: A junction boundary mismatches the germline segment, possibly from a read error. This sequence joins TRBV5-6 and TRBJ1-2; maybe TRBD1 (5 bases). Germline assignment: CDR1 SGHDT and CDR2 YYEEEE. The CDR3 runs to 14 residues. DNA of the CDR3: TGTGCCAGCAGCCGGGTCGGGGGGACCTATGACTACACCTTC. Its protein is CASSRVGGTYDYTF. Using reference TRBV5-6 and TRBJ1-2 for the parts outside the CDR3, the full variable domain is DAGVTQSPTHLIKTRGQQVTLRCSPKSGHDTVSWYQQALGQGPQFIFQYYEEEERQRGNFPDRFSGHQFPNYSSELNVNALLLGDSALYLCASSRVGGTYDYTFGSGTRLTVV.

This clone has only one observation. The genes are TRBV29-1 and TRBJ2-7; D is possibly TRBD1 (6 bases). This CDR3 comprises 12 residues. The V and J ends lost 6 bases and 5 bases respectively, with 14 bases between them. CDR1 is SQVTM and CDR2 is ANQGSEA in the germline V gene. CDR3 amino acids: CSVSQGWDEQYF. CDR3 in DNA: TGCAGCGTCTCACAGGGATGGGACGAGCAGTACTTC.

The rearrangement links TRBV19 to TRBJ2-7; D uncertain. Trimming removed 6 bases from V and 2 bases from J, with 11 bases in between. Germline V gives CDR1 LNHDA, CDR2 SQIVND (reference sequence). The CDR3 is 13 amino acids. The CDR3 region is CASSPGSTYEQYF. Here the CDR3 DNA reads TGTGCCAGTAGCCCTGGTTCAACCTACGAGCAGTACTTC.

DNA for the CDR3: TGTGCCTGGAGCGACGAAGGGACTAGCGGGAGCGAGTTTCATACCCAGTACTTC. It specifies CAWSDEGTSGSEFHTQYF. This chain connects TRBV30 to TRBJ2-5; 14 bases are shared with TRBD2. Germline lookup yields CDR1 GTSNPN and CDR2 SVGIG (reference sequence). This CDR3 comprises 18 residues. Trimming removed 3 bases from V and 8 bases from J; junction bases left unmatched: 17. The full variable domain, with the rest looked up from reference TRBV30 and TRBJ2-5, is SQTIHQWPATLVQPVGSPLSLECTVEGTSNPNLYWYRQAAGRGLQLLFYSVGIGQISSEVPQNLSASRPQDRQFILSSKKLLLSDSGFYLCAWSDEGTSGSEFHTQYFGPGTRLLVL.

The J gene is TRBJ1-5, the V gene TRBV2; D is uncertain. The germline V and J ends were trimmed by 7 bases and 4 bases, with 17 bases remaining between them. The CDR3 sequence is 15 residues long. Germline CDR1 is SNHLY and CDR2 is FYNNEI. As DNA, the CDR3 is TGTGCCAGCACAGTTGTTGCAGTACGTAATCAGCCCCAGCATTTT. As protein: CASTVVAVRNQPQHF.

The gene calls are TRBV18 and TRBJ2-3; perhaps TRBD1 as D (6 bases). Germline V gene sequence: CDR1 KGHSH, CDR2 LQKENI. CDR3 size: 16 residues. The V gene lost 3 bases and the J gene lost 3 bases, with 16 bases spanning the gap. The CDR3 spells CASSPPTRGRTDTQYF. DNA for the CDR3: TGTGCCAGCTCACCGCCCACCAGGGGTCGGACAGATACGCAGTATTTT. Complete variable domain (other parts from reference TRBV18 and TRBJ2-3): NAGVMQNPRHLVRRRGQEARLRCSPMKGHSHVYWYRQLPEEGLKFMVYLQKENIIDESGMPKERFSAEFPKEGPSILRIQQVVRGDSAAYFCASSPPTRGRTDTQYFGPGTRLTVL.

The genes are TRBV7-9 and TRBJ2-2, with 11 bases aligning to TRBD1. CDR1 and CDR2 from the germline V gene are SEHNR and FQNEAQ (reference sequence). The CDR3 totals 15 residues. Losses at the gene ends were 2 bases for V and 6 bases for J; bases not matched to a gene: 2. This CDR3 is CASSLRGQGAGELFF. The CDR3 DNA reads TGTGCCAGCAGCTTAAGGGGACAGGGGGCCGGGGAGCTGTTTTTT. Filled out from reference TRBV7-9 and TRBJ2-2, the complete variable domain reads DTGVSQNPRHKITKRGQNVTFRCDPISEHNRLYWYRQTLGQGPEFLTYFQNEAQLEKSRLLSDRFSAERPKGSFSTLEIQRTEQGDSAMYLCASSLRGQGAGELFFGEGSRLTVL.

The chain combines TRBV15 with TRBJ2-7; D is unresolved. The germline gives CDR1 LNHNV, CDR2 YYDKDF (reference sequence). Trimming pared 3 bases from V and 0 bases from J, leaving 12 bases between. The length of the CDR3 is 15 residues. DNA for the CDR3: TGTGCCACCAGCAGCTTAGCTACGAACTCCTACGAGCAGTACTTC. Translating it yields CATSSLATNSYEQYF.

This chain joins TRBV5-4 and TRBJ1-2; the match to TRBD1 covers 9 bases. Per germline, CDR1 SGHNT and CDR2 YYREEE (reference sequence). J was trimmed by 2 bases and V by 8 bases; bases with no gene match: 7. The CDR3 spans 14 residues. CDR3 loop: CASSPGQGNYGYTF. CDR3 coding DNA: TGTGCCAGTTCCCCGGGACAGGGAAACTATGGCTACACCTTC.

This clone was seen just once. The chain joins TRBV28 to TRBJ2-1; 8 bases align to TRBD2. The ends lost 5 bases at V and 12 bases at J; junction bases unmatched: 21. The CDR3 length is 17 residues. Germline CDR1 and CDR2: MDHEN and SYDVKM. CDR3 DNA sequence: TGTGCCAGCAGTCCACCCTTTAATAGCGGGGTCTCGCGTAGGCAGTTCTTC. Translating gives CASSPPFNSGVSRRQFF. Combining the CDR3 with reference TRBV28 and TRBJ2-1 gives the whole variable domain DVKVTQSSRYLVKRTGEKVFLECVQDMDHENMFWYRQDPGLGLRLIYFSYDVKMKEKGDIPEGYSVSREKKERFSLILESASTNQTSMYLCASSPPFNSGVSRRQFFGPGTRLTVL.

This clone came up once. The V and J genes are TRBV20-1 and TRBJ2-7; the D is unclear. Germline V gene data show CDR1 as DFQATT and CDR2 as SNEGSKA (reference sequence). V was cut by 5 bases and J by 3 bases, with 8 bases left in between. CDR3 size: 11 residues. DNA for the CDR3: TGCAGTGCTTCCTCCTTCTACGAGCAGTACTTC. It yields the protein CSASSFYEQYF.

This clone was picked up one time. The chain combines TRBV28 with TRBJ2-5, with D perhaps matching TRBD2 (6 bases). Germline V gene data show CDR1 as MDHEN and CDR2 as SYDVKM. There are 13 residues in the CDR3. Trimming took off 6 bases at V and 3 bases at J, with 11 bases between the two ends. The CDR3 is CASRAGREETQYF. As DNA, the CDR3 is TGTGCCAGCAGGGCGGGGCGAGAAGAGACCCAGTACTTC. Combining the CDR3 with reference TRBV28 and TRBJ2-5 gives the whole variable domain DVKVTQSSRYLVKRTGEKVFLECVQDMDHENMFWYRQDPGLGLRLIYFSYDVKMKEKGDIPEGYSVSREKKERFSLILESASTNQTSMYLCASRAGREETQYFGPGTRLLVL.

This chain connects TRBV15 to TRBJ2-5; a possible D gene is TRBD1 (5 bases). The J call may be in error: the DNA end matches TRBJ2-7 better. CDR3 size: 14 residues. From germline, CDR1 is LNHNV and CDR2 YYDKDF (reference sequence). CDR3 region: CATSRDMGPYEQYF. In nucleotides, the CDR3 is TGTGCCACCAGCAGAGATATGGGGCCCTACGAGCAGTACTTC.

The CDR3 sequence is CASSLVPEGQPQHF. CDR3 coding DNA: TGTGCCAGCAGCTTGGTTCCGGAGGGTCAGCCCCAGCATTTT. The chain is built from TRBV5-5 and TRBJ1-5; D gene ambiguous. CDR1 and CDR2 from the germline V gene are SGHKS and YYEKEE (reference sequence). The CDR3 has 14 amino acids. V was pared by 0 bases and J by 6 bases, with 10 bases between.

The chain couples TRBV10-3 to TRBJ2-1; D remains unclear. Trimming pared 0 bases from V and 5 bases from J, leaving 5 bases between. CDR3 length: 13 amino acids. Germline V gene data show CDR1 as ENHRY and CDR2 as SYGVKD. CDR3 loop: CAISESRNNEQFF. The CDR3 nucleotides read TGTGCCATCAGTGAGTCAAGAAACAATGAGCAGTTCTTC.

This clone was detected only once. This chain links TRBV5-4 with TRBJ2-5; 7 nucleotides agree with TRBD1. Trimming took 4 bases from V and 2 from J; bases not matched to a gene: 2. The CDR3 has 13 amino acids. Germline V gene lookup returns CDR1 SGHNT and CDR2 YYREEE (reference sequence). The CDR3 nucleotides read TGTGCCAGCAGCCCGACAGGGCAAGAGACCCAGTACTTC. Its translation is CASSPTGQETQYF.

V usage is TRBV10-3 and J usage is TRBJ1-2; D not resolved. Germline CDR1 and CDR2: ENHRY and SYGVKD. The CDR3 is made up of 11 amino acids. The V and J ends lost 6 bases and 5 bases respectively, with 7 bases between them. CDR3 nucleotide sequence: TGTGCCATCAGACTGACGTATGGCTACACCTTC. Translated: CAIRLTYGYTF.

V gene TRBV29-1 combines with J gene TRBJ2-2; 12 bases are shared with TRBD2. The germline V gene encodes CDR1 SQVTM and CDR2 ANQGSEA. The length of the CDR3 is 15 residues. V shed 7 bases, J shed 4 bases, and the junction held 7 bases outside the gene matches. This chain's CDR3 is CSATGLAGITGELFF. CDR3 coding DNA: TGCAGCGCAACCGGACTAGCGGGGATCACCGGGGAGCTGTTTTTT.

This clone has just one count. The chain links TRBV7-3 to TRBJ1-1; D is unresolved. Germline V gene data show CDR1 as SGHTA and CDR2 as FQGTGA. The germline V and J ends were trimmed by 4 bases and 1 base, with 7 bases remaining between them. CDR3 size: 13 residues. CDR3 residues: CASSSQPNTEAFF. The CDR3 coding sequence is TGTGCCAGCAGCTCCCAACCGAACACTGAAGCTTTCTTT.

Concerning this clone itself: Germline and junction disagree at one end, which may indicate a read error. Within the sample, other DNA sequences also encode this same CDR3. V usage is TRBV7-2 and J usage is TRBJ2-1, with a possible D match to TRBD1 (6 bases). CDR1 SGHTA and CDR2 FQGNSA come from the germline V gene. This CDR3 is 15 amino acids long. CDR3 region: CASSSSGQIANEQFF. DNA of the CDR3: TGTGCTAGCAGCTCTTCGGGACAAATTGCCAATGAGCAGTTCTTC.

This clone was detected only once. The J gene is TRBJ1-3, the V gene TRBV9; D is ambiguous. Trimming left V 1 base short and J 7 bases short, with 12 bases between. The CDR3 length is 14 residues. Germline CDR1 SGDLS, CDR2 YYNGEE. The CDR3 loop reads CASSVSNVVNTIYF. The CDR3 bases are TGTGCCAGCAGCGTATCTAACGTGGTGAACACCATATATTTT.